The 10 T cell receptor beta chains below were found in one sample sequenced in a study of cytomegalovirus exposure and HLA in healthy donors. PCR employed 60 Vbeta and 13 Jbeta primers. TCRdb's copy holds only in-frame clones and misses some; the assay was immunoSEQ multiplex PCR. The data show about 72,000 clones, more than 75% seen once. Specimen: PBMCs. Receptor source: a man aged 35 to 55 in good health and CMV-seronegative.

The chain employs TRBV11-1 and TRBJ2-1; TRBD1 matches at 7 bases. Per germline, CDR1 SGHAT and CDR2 FQDESV (reference sequence). V lost 2 bases to trimming and J lost 1 base; unmatched junction nucleotides: 2. This CDR3 has 15 residues. Here the CDR3 reads CASSLQGVSYNEQFF. The CDR3 nucleotides are TGTGCCAGCAGCTTACAGGGGGTTTCCTACAATGAGCAGTTCTTC.

This chain connects TRBV7-3 to TRBJ1-1; the D is unclear. This CDR3 is 14 amino acids long. Germline V gene sequence: CDR1 SGHTA, CDR2 FQGTGA. Trimming stripped 3 bases from V and 1 base from J, with 9 bases between. CDR3 coding DNA: TGTGCCAGCAGCTTTGACGGGTCGAACACTGAAGCTTTCTTT. Protein sequence: CASSFDGSNTEAFF.

V usage is TRBV19 and J usage is TRBJ2-5; 9 bases fit TRBD1. Trimming took 6 bases from V and 5 from J; bases not matched to a gene: 4. This CDR3 contains 13 residues. From germline, CDR1 is LNHDA and CDR2 SQIVND (reference sequence). CDR3 DNA: TGTGCCAGTAGCGGGACAGGGAGGGAGACCCAGTACTTC. Translated, it gives CASSGTGRETQYF.

This rearrangement joins TRBV5-5 to TRBJ1-4; TRBD1 matches at 11 bases. After removal of 0 bases from V and 1 base from J, the junction contained 5 bases not matched to a gene. This CDR3 has 18 residues. The V gene's germline CDR1 is SGHKS and CDR2 YYEKEE (reference sequence). The CDR3 is CASSLGTGGRGTNEKLFF. For the CDR3, the DNA is TGTGCCAGCAGCTTGGGGACAGGGGGCCGAGGAACTAATGAAAAACTGTTTTTT.

V gene TRBV28 combines with J gene TRBJ1-2, with D maybe TRBD1 (5 bases). This CDR3 comprises 16 residues. The V end lost 7 bases, the J end lost 5 bases, and 23 bases lay between the germline ends. Germline V gene sequence: CDR1 MDHEN, CDR2 SYDVKM. The CDR3 region is CASTVEGASAFYGYTF. CDR3 nucleotide sequence: TGTGCCAGCACCGTGGAAGGGGCCTCGGCCTTTTATGGCTACACCTTC.

This chain uses TRBV7-9 with TRBJ1-5, with D tentatively TRBD1 (6 bases). V shed 1 base and J shed 6 bases, with 13 bases lying between them. From germline, CDR1 is SEHNR and CDR2 FQNEAQ (reference sequence). The CDR3 has 15 residues. The CDR3 DNA sequence: TGTGCCAGCAGCTTAGATACAGGGAAGAGTCAGCCCCAGCATTTT. Its translation is CASSLDTGKSQPQHF. The complete variable domain, with remaining parts taken from reference TRBV7-9 and TRBJ1-5, reads DTGVSQNPRHKITKRGQNVTFRCDPISEHNRLYWYRQTLGQGPEFLTYFQNEAQLEKSRLLSDRFSAERPKGSFSTLEIQRTEQGDSAMYLCASSLDTGKSQPQHFGDGTRLSIL.

This clone turned up a few times. J is TRBJ2-2 and V is TRBV5-1, with 7 nucleotides matching TRBD1. CDR3 length equals 17 residues. In germline, CDR1 is SGHRS, CDR2 YFSETQ. Trimming took 0 bases from V and 0 from J; bases not matched to a gene: 5. The CDR3 sequence: CASSLATGTANTGELFF. The CDR3 nucleotides read TGCGCCAGCAGCTTGGCAACCGGGACAGCGAACACCGGGGAGCTGTTTTTT.

V usage is TRBV5-1 and J usage is TRBJ2-3; 7 bases fit TRBD1. Looked up from germline, CDR1 is SGHRS and CDR2 is YFSETQ. The CDR3 is made up of 16 amino acids. V gave up 4 bases and J gave up 3 bases; unmatched junction bases: 11. The CDR3, as DNA: TGCGCCAGCAGCCCCAGCCCGGCAGGGGGAACAGATACGCAGTATTTT. Residues: CASSPSPAGGTDTQYF.

V gene TRBV6-6 combines with J gene TRBJ1-2; 8 nucleotides agree with TRBD1. Germline-derived CDR1 and CDR2 are MNHNY and SVGAGI (reference sequence). Trimming at V came to 6 bases and at J to 6 bases, leaving 6 bases not matched to a gene. The CDR3 has 13 residues. Here the CDR3 reads CASSPGTGHGYTF. The CDR3 coding sequence is TGTGCCAGCAGCCCCGGGACAGGCCATGGCTACACCTTC.

The CDR3 here is CASSLLDRVNEQFF. CDR3 nucleotide sequence: TGTGCCAGCAGTTTATTGGACAGGGTCAATGAGCAGTTCTTC. The chain uses TRBV27 and TRBJ2-1; 8 nucleotides align to TRBD1. After removal of 1 base from V and 6 bases from J, the junction contained 2 bases not matched to a gene. Germline V gene data show CDR1 as MNHEY and CDR2 as SMNVEV (reference sequence). This CDR3 has 14 residues.